Listed below are T cell receptor beta chains from one sample, sequenced in a study of resident and recirculating memory T cells in vitiligo. Data came from immunoSEQ multiplex PCR; TCRdb stores just in-frame clones and leaves some out. The sample carries 72,000 or so clones, about 90% recorded once. Sample: blood. The source is a male donor with vitiligo. Each CDR3 is given with its conserved first and last residue. A D gene is named only where the DNA matches it firmly. Not all rows give a size; the values are once, few, many and, for expanded clones, a class.

D	V	size	J	CDR3	DNA
-	TRBV7-9	once	TRBJ2-3	CASGEADTQYF	TGTGCCAGCGGCGAGGCAGATACGCAGTATTTT
TRBD1	TRBV7-9	-	TRBJ2-2	CASSLANTGDNDGELFF	TGTGCCAGCAGCTTAGCGAATACAGGGGACAATGACGGGGAGCTGTTTTTT
-	TRBV5-1	-	TRBJ2-1	CASSLELAVNEQFF	TGCGCCAGCAGCTTGGAGTTAGCGGTAAATGAGCAGTTCTTC
-	TRBV9	-	TRBJ2-3	CASSVSFAGIADTQYF	TGTGCCAGCAGCGTAAGTTTCGCGGGGATAGCAGATACGCAGTATTTT
-	TRBV11-1	-	TRBJ2-3	CASSPRGWEMYTDTQYF	TGTGCCAGCAGCCCGCGAGGGTGGGAGATGTACACAGATACGCAGTATTTT
TRBD1	TRBV28	-	TRBJ1-2	CASSLHPQGGDGYTF	TGTGCCAGCAGTCTACACCCACAGGGGGGGGATGGCTACACCTTC
TRBD1	TRBV6-5	-	TRBJ1-2	CASSLSGTGYGYTF	TGTGCCAGCAGTTTATCCGGGACAGGCTATGGCTACACCTTC
TRBD2	TRBV19	-	TRBJ2-1	CASSMGGLAGVRSNEQFF	TGTGCCAGTAGTATGGGTGGGCTAGCGGGAGTTCGAAGCAATGAGCAGTTCTTC
-	TRBV6-5	-	TRBJ1-4	CASSIREANEKLFF	TGTGCCAGCAGCATCAGGGAGGCTAATGAAAAACTGTTTTTT
-	TRBV11-2	-	TRBJ2-1	CASSFQLYNEQFF	TGTGCCAGCAGCTTTCAGTTATACAATGAGCAGTTCTTC
TRBD2	TRBV7-2	-	TRBJ2-7	CASSSLTGGPLTYEQYF	TGTGCCAGCAGCTCCCTCACGGGAGGTCCACTCACCTACGAGCAGTACTTC
-	TRBV28	once	TRBJ2-1	CASSFKGATGLDEQFF	TGTGCCAGCAGTTTTAAAGGCGCCACAGGGCTCGATGAGCAGTTCTTC
-	TRBV7-2	-	TRBJ1-2	CASSLVGGGRAYGYTF	TGTGCCAGCAGCTTAGTTGGCGGGGGACGGGCCTATGGCTACACCTTC
-	TRBV2	-	TRBJ1-1	CASGGDLNTEAFF	TGTGCCAGTGGGGGGGATTTGAACACTGAAGCTTTCTTT
-	TRBV27	-	TRBJ2-7	CASLPDRYEQYF	TGTGCCAGCCTCCCAGATCGCTACGAGCAGTACTTC
-	TRBV10-1	-	TRBJ2-1	CASSETEVLANEQFF	TGCGCCAGCAGTGAGACGGAGGTTTTGGCCAATGAGCAGTTCTTC
TRBD2	TRBV7-2	-	TRBJ2-1	CASSLVGTSGTNEQFF	TGTGCCAGCAGCTTAGTCGGGACTAGCGGGACCAATGAGCAGTTCTTC
TRBD1	TRBV11-3	-	TRBJ1-4	CASSLETGGMGKLFF	TGTGCCAGCAGCTTAGAAACAGGGGGCATGGGAAAACTGTTTTTT
TRBD2	TRBV10-1	once	TRBJ2-1	CASSEVAGGKQFF	TGCGCCAGCAGTGAAGTAGCGGGAGGGAAACAGTTCTTC
TRBD2	TRBV7-9	-	TRBJ2-1	CASSIKREGYNEQFF	TGTGCCAGCAGCATAAAGCGGGAGGGTTACAATGAGCAGTTCTTC
TRBD1	TRBV4-1	-	TRBJ2-1	CASSQGTGANEQFF	TGCGCCAGCAGCCAAGGGACAGGGGCCAATGAGCAGTTCTTC
TRBD1	TRBV9	-	TRBJ1-2	CASSEGGTGGFYGYTF	TGTGCCAGCAGCGAGGGGGGGACAGGGGGGTTCTATGGCTACACCTTC
TRBD1	TRBV5-1	-	TRBJ2-7	CASSLRQGSSYEQYF	TGCGCCAGCAGCCTACGACAGGGGAGCTCCTACGAGCAGTACTTC
-	TRBV5-6	-	TRBJ1-5	CASSLGGLRGNQPQHF	TGTGCCAGCAGCTTGGGAGGGCTGAGGGGCAATCAGCCCCAGCATTTT
-	TRBV11-3	-	TRBJ2-7	CASSPGTPTAGQYF	TGTGCCAGCAGCCCCGGGACTCCGACGGCTGGGCAGTACTTC
-	TRBV6-1	-	TRBJ2-7	CAHLGETIYEQYF	TGTGCCCACCTCGGGGAGACCATCTACGAGCAGTACTTC
TRBD1	TRBV6-4	few	TRBJ2-3	CASSPDRGSDTQYF	TGTGCCAGCAGTCCCGACAGGGGATCAGATACGCAGTATTTT
TRBD1	TRBV19	-	TRBJ1-1	CATQGQMNTEAFF	TGTGCCACACAGGGACAGATGAACACTGAAGCTTTCTTT
TRBD2	TRBV6-6	-	TRBJ2-7	CASSYQTSGRASNF	TGTGCCAGCAGTTACCAAACTAGCGGGAGGGCTTCGAATTTC
-	TRBV9	-	TRBJ1-3	CASSPAGASGNTIYF	TGTGCCAGCAGCCCCGCAGGGGCCTCTGGAAACACCATATATTTT
-	TRBV30	-	TRBJ2-7	CAWKGAPYEQYF	TGTGCCTGGAAAGGGGCCCCCTACGAGCAGTACTTC
-	TRBV19	-	TRBJ1-5	CASSIGFRGQPQHF	TGTGCCAGTAGTATCGGGTTCCGAGGTCAGCCCCAGCATTTT
-	TRBV5-1	once	TRBJ1-5	CASSSPGGWSNQPQHF	TGCGCCAGCAGCTCGCCGGGGGGGTGGAGCAATCAGCCCCAGCATTTT
-	TRBV6-5	-	TRBJ1-1	CASSYSASVAEAFF	TGTGCCAGCAGTTACTCGGCATCCGTGGCTGAAGCTTTCTTT
-	TRBV5-4	-	TRBJ2-7	CASSSDYSGVRSEQYF	TGTGCCAGCAGCAGCGACTATTCGGGCGTAAGGAGCGAGCAGTACTTC
-	TRBV19	-	TRBJ1-2	CASSIDRGSGYTF	TGTGCCAGTAGTATAGACAGAGGATCTGGCTACACCTTC
TRBD1	TRBV7-9	-	TRBJ2-6	CASSIGQGISGANVLTF	TGTGCCAGCAGCATAGGACAGGGGATATCTGGGGCCAACGTCCTGACTTTC
-	TRBV28	-	TRBJ1-1	CASSLPGERNTEAFF	TGTGCCAGCAGTTTACCCGGGGAGCGGAACACTGAAGCTTTCTTT
-	TRBV7-9	-	TRBJ1-1	CASSLAAGANTEAFF	TGTGCCAGCAGCTTAGCCGCAGGGGCTAACACTGAAGCTTTCTTT
TRBD1	TRBV9	-	TRBJ1-4	CASSEGQGIGNEKLFF	TGTGCCAGCAGCGAGGGACAGGGGATCGGTAATGAAAAACTGTTTTTT
TRBD2	TRBV19	-	TRBJ2-7	CASSIETSGSYEQYF	TGTGCCAGTAGTATAGAGACTAGCGGCTCCTACGAGCAGTACTTC
TRBD1	TRBV27	-	TRBJ1-6	CASSLARDRGYNSPLHF	TGTGCCAGCAGTTTGGCCCGGGACAGGGGGTACAATTCACCCCTCCACTTT
-	TRBV12-5	few	TRBJ1-5	CASSGPGRRHQPQHF	TGTGCTAGTAGCGGTCCTGGGCGGAGACATCAGCCCCAGCATTTT